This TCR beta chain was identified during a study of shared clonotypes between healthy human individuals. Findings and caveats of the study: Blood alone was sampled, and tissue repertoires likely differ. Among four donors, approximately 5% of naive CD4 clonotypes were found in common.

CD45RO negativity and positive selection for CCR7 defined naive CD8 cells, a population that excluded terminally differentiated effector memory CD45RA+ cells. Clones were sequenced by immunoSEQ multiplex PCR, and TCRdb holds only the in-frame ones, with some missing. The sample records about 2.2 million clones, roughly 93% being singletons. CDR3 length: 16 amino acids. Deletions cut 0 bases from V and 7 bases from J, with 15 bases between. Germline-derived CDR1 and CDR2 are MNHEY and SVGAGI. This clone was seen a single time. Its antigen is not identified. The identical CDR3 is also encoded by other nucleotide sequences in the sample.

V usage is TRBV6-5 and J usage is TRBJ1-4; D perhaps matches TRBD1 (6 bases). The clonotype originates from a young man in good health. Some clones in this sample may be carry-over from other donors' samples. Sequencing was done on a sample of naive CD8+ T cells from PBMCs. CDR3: CASSYSSGEVSEKLFF. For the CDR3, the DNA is TGTGCCAGCAGTTACTCTTCAGGGGAGGTTTCTGAAAAACTGTTTTTT.